Below, 8 T cell receptor beta chains from the same sample are listed, as sequenced in a study of blood T cell repertoires in COVID-19. Libraries were prepared by immunoSEQ multiplex PCR; TCRdb keeps only in-frame clonotypes and omits some of them. Of roughly 290,000 clones listed, roughly 89% are singletons. Sequences were obtained from PBMCs or T cells enriched from blood (not recorded which). The receptors were sampled from a woman in her thirties or forties who had recovered from COVID-19.

The chain has TRBV12-5 and TRBJ1-4; TRBD1 aligns across 8 bases. Trimming removed 5 bases from V and 5 bases from J; junction bases left unmatched: 7. The CDR3 totals 15 residues. Germline V gene sequence: CDR1 LGHNT, CDR2 FRNRAP. CDR3 in amino acids: CASGPGQGYNEKLFF. In DNA form, the CDR3 reads TGTGCTAGTGGTCCAGGACAGGGATACAATGAAAAACTGTTTTTT.

The rearrangement links TRBV7-2 to TRBJ2-7; TRBD2 matches at 13 bases. The germline V gene has CDR1 SGHTA and CDR2 FQGNSA. CDR3 size: 14 residues. V lost 7 bases and J lost 7; bases outside the gene matches: 7. Written as DNA, the CDR3 is TGTGCCAGCACACGACTAGCGGGGGGCCTGGAGCAGTACTTC. Protein product: CASTRLAGGLEQYF.

This chain joins TRBV30 and TRBJ1-1; D ambiguous. V lost 5 bases to trimming and J lost 1 base, with 11 bases between them. CDR1 and CDR2 from the germline V gene are GTSNPN and SVGIG (reference sequence). The CDR3 has 13 amino acids. The CDR3 spells CAWQRRTNTEAFF. The CDR3 DNA reads as TGTGCCTGGCAGAGGAGGACGAACACTGAAGCTTTCTTT.

The chain carries TRBV12-3 or TRBV12-4 and TRBJ2-1; D gene uncertain. The CDR3 consists of 12 residues. V was cut by 1 base and J by 14 bases, with 12 bases left in between. CDR3 protein: CASSLDQVLKFF. DNA of the CDR3: TGTGCCAGCAGTTTAGATCAGGTCCTGAAGTTCTTC.

V and J are TRBV5-1 and TRBJ1-4; D gene ambiguous. The germline CDR1 and CDR2 sequences are SGHRS and YFSETQ. Trimming pared 0 bases from V and 8 bases from J, leaving 14 bases between. The CDR3 length is 15 residues. CDR3 amino acids: CASSLVGSTGEKLFF. CDR3 coding DNA: TGCGCCAGCAGCTTGGTGGGCAGCACTGGGGAAAAACTGTTTTTT.

This sequence joins TRBV7-2 and TRBJ2-5; TRBD2 is a possible D gene (6 bases). The germline CDR1 and CDR2 sequences are SGHTA and FQGNSA. The V end lost 8 bases, the J end lost 5 bases, and 18 bases lay between the germline ends. This CDR3 has 14 amino acids. The chain's CDR3 is CASLEFREWETQYF. As DNA, the CDR3 is TGTGCCAGCCTCGAATTCCGGGAGTGGGAGACCCAGTACTTC.

This clone was counted a single time. This chain uses TRBV10-3 with TRBJ1-2; 11 nucleotides align to TRBD1. The V segment lost 4 bases and the J segment 5 bases; nucleotides outside the gene matches: 3. Germline-derived CDR1 and CDR2 are ENHRY and SYGVKD. This CDR3 has 14 residues. In DNA, the CDR3 is TGTGCCATCAGTGGGACAGGGGGCTGGTATGGCTACACCTTC. It is translated as CAISGTGGWYGYTF.

This chain uses TRBV13 with TRBJ1-1; 8 nucleotides match TRBD1. This CDR3 is built from 15 residues. Germline CDR1 reads PRHDT; CDR2 reads FYEKMQ (reference sequence). V shed 4 bases and J 0 bases; nucleotides not matched to a gene: 4. The CDR3 DNA sequence: TGTGCCAGCAGCTCCGGACAGGGCTTGAACACTGAAGCTTTCTTT. This translates into CASSSGQGLNTEAFF.